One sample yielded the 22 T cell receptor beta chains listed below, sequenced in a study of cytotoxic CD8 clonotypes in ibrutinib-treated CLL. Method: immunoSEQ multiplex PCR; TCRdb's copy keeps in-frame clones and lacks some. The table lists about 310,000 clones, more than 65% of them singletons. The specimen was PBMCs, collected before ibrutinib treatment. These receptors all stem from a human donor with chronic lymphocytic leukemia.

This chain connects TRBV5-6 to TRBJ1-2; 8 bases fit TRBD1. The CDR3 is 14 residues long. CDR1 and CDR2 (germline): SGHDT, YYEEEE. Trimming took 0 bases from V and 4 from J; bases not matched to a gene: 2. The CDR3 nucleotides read TGTGCCAGCAGCTTGGTCGGGACAGGCTATGGCTACACCTTC. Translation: CASSLVGTGYGYTF.

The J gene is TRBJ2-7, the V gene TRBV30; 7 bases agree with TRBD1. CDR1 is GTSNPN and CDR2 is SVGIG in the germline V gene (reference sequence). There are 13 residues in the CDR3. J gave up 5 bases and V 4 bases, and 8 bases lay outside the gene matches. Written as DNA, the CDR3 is TGTGCCTGGACTAGACAGGGCTCGGACGAGCAGTACTTC. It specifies CAWTRQGSDEQYF.

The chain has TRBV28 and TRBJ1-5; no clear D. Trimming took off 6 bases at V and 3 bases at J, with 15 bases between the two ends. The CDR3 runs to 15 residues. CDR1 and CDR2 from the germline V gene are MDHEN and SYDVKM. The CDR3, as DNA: TGTGCCAGCAGCTCGACGATACGGCCCAATCAGCCCCAGCATTTT. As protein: CASSSTIRPNQPQHF.

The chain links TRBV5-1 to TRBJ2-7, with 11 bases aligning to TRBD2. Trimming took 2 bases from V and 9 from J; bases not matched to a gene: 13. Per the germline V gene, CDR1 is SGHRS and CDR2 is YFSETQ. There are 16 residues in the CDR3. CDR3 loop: CASSLLAGDFYSGQYF. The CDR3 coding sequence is TGCGCCAGCAGCTTACTAGCGGGAGACTTTTATTCGGGGCAGTACTTC.

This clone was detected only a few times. The CDR3 loop reads CASSLDSSYEQYF. Written as DNA, the CDR3 is TGTGCCAGCAGCTTAGACTCCTCCTACGAGCAGTACTTC. This chain joins TRBV7-9 and TRBJ2-7; D call uncertain. With 1 base removed from V and 0 bases from J, the gap between germline ends came to 4 bases. CDR3 size: 13 residues. Germline CDR1 and CDR2: SEHNR and FQNEAQ (reference sequence).

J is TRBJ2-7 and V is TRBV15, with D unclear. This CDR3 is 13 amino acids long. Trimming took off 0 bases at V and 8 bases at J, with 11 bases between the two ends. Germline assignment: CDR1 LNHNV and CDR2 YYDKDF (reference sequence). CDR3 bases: TGTGCCACCAGCAGAGATCTTTTAGGTCAGCAGTACTTC. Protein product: CATSRDLLGQQYF.

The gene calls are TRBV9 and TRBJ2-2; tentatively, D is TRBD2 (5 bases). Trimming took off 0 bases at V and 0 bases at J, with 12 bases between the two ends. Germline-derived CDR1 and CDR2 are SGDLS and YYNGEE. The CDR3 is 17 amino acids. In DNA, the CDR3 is TGTGCCAGCAGCGTAGACCCCGAGGGTCCGAACACCGGGGAGCTGTTTTTT. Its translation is CASSVDPEGPNTGELFF.

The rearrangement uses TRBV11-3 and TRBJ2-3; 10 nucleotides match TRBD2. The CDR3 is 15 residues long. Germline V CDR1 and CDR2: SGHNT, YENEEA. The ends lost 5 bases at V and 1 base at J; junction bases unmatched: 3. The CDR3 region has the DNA TGTGCCAGCAGCCCAGGGACTAGCGGCACAGATACGCAGTATTTT. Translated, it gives CASSPGTSGTDTQYF.

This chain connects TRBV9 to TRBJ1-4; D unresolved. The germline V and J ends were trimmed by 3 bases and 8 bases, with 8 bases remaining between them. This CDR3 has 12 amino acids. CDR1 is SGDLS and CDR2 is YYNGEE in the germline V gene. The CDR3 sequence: CASSGVHEKLFF. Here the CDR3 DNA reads TGTGCCAGCAGCGGGGTCCACGAAAAACTGTTTTTT.

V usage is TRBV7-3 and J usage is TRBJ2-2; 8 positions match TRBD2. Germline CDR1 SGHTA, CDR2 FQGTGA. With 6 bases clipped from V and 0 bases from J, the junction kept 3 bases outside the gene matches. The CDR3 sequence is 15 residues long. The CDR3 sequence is CASRVSGTNTGELFF. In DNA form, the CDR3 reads TGTGCCAGCAGAGTTAGCGGGACGAACACCGGGGAGCTGTTTTTT. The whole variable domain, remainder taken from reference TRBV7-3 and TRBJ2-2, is GAGVSQTPSNKVTEKGKYVELRCDPISGHTALYWYRQSLGQGPEFLIYFQGTGAADDSGLPNDRFFAVRPEGSVSTLKIQRTERGDSAVYLCASRVSGTNTGELFFGEGSRLTVL.

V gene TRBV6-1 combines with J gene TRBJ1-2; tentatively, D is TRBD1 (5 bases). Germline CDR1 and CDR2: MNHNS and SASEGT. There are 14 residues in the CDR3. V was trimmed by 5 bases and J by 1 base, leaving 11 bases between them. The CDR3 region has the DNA TGTGCCAGCAGTTCCCCCGGGGGTAACTATGGCTACACCTTC. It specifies CASSSPGGNYGYTF.

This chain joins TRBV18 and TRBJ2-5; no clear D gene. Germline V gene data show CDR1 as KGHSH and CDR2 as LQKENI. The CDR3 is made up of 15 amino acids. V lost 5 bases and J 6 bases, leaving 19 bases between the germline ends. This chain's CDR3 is CASSTNDGDSKTQYF. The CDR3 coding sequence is TGTGCCAGCTCAACAAACGACGGTGATTCGAAGACCCAGTACTTC. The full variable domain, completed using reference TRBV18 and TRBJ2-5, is NAGVMQNPRHLVRRRGQEARLRCSPMKGHSHVYWYRQLPEEGLKFMVYLQKENIIDESGMPKERFSAEFPKEGPSILRIQQVVRGDSAAYFCASSTNDGDSKTQYFGPGTRLLVL.

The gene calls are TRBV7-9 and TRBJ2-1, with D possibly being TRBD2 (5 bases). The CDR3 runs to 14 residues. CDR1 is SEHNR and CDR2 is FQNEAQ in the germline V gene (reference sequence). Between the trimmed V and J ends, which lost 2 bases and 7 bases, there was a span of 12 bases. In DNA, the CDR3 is TGTGCCAGCAGCTTACTAGCCGTGGGGAATGAGCAGTTCTTC. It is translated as CASSLLAVGNEQFF.

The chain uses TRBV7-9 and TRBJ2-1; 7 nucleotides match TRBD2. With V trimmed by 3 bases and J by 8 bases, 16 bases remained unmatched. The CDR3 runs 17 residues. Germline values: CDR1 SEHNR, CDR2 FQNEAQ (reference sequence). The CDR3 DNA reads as TGTGCCAGCAGCTTCTTGCGGGAGCCAGGTCGGTTTTATGAGCAGTTCTTC. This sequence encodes CASSFLREPGRFYEQFF.

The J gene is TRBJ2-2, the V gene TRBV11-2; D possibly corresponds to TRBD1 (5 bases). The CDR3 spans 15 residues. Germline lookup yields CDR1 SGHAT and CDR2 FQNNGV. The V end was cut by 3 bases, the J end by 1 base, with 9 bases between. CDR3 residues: CASSLNRMNTGELFF. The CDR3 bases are TGTGCCAGCAGCTTGAACAGGATGAACACCGGGGAGCTGTTTTTT.

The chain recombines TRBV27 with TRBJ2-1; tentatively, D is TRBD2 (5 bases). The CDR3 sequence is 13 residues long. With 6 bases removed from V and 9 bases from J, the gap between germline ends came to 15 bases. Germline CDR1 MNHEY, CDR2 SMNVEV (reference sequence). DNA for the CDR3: TGTGCCAGCAGAGCGGTCCAGGCTAGTGAGCAGTTCTTC. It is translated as CASRAVQASEQFF.

Written as DNA, the CDR3 is TGTGCCAGCAGGGAACAGGGCCCCGGAAACACCATATATTTT. This gives the protein CASREQGPGNTIYF. This rearrangement joins TRBV25-1 to TRBJ1-3; tentatively, D is TRBD1 (6 bases). The V and J ends lost 6 bases and 4 bases respectively, with 13 bases between them. CDR1 is MGHDK, CDR2 SYGVNS, per germline. The CDR3 has 14 amino acids.

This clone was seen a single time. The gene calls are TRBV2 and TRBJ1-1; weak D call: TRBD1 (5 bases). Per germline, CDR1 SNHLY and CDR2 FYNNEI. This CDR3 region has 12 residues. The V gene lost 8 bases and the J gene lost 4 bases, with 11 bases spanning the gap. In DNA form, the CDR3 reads TGTGCCAGCGAGTCGGGGGGCACTGAAGCTTTCTTT. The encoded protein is CASESGGTEAFF.

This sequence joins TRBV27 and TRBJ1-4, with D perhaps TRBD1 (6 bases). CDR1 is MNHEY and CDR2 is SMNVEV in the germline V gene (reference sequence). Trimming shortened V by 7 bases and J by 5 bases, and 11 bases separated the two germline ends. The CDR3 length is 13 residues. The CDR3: CASTTGFNEKLFF. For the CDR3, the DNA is TGTGCCAGCACCACAGGGTTCAATGAAAAACTGTTTTTT.

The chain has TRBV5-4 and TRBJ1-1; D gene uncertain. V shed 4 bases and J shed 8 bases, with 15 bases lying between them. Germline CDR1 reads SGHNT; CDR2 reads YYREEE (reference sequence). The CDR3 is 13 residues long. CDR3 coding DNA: TGTGCCAGCAGCGTAATCGGGGATAACGAAGCTTTCTTT. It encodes CASSVIGDNEAFF.

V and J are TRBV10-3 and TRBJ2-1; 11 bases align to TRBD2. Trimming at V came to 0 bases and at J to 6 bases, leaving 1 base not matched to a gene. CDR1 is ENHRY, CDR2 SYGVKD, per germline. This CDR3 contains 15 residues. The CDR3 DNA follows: TGTGCCATCAGTGAGTCAACTAGCGGGAGCAATGAGCAGTTCTTC. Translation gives CAISESTSGSNEQFF.

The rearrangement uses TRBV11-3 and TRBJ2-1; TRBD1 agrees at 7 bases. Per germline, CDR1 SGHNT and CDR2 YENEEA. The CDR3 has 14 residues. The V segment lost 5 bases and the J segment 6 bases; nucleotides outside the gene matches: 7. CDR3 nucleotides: TGTGCCAGCAGCGGCAGACAGGGATTCAATGAGCAGTTCTTC. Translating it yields CASSGRQGFNEQFF.